The 2 T cell receptor beta chains reported below all come from one sample, sequenced in a study of T-cell memory formation after mild COVID-19. TCRdb called the 5' RACE reads again in MiXCR, with one record for every CDR3 protein. Here the sample spans 65,000 to 95,000 distinct CDR3 sequences, roughly 13% being singletons. Sequenced input: PBMCs or a T cell subset sorted from them (not recorded which). The receptor source for this set is a man in his late teens or twenties who had mild COVID-19 (a few samples of this study predate the infection). Cell type and time point are not known.

This clonotype appeared a few times. The rearrangement links TRBV6-5 to TRBJ2-5; TRBD2 agrees at 8 bases. J was trimmed by 5 bases and V by 4 bases; bases with no gene match: 3. CDR1 and CDR2 (germline): MNHEY, SVGAGI. The CDR3 is made up of 13 amino acids. CDR3 in DNA: TGTGCCAGCAGTTCGGGGGGGGAGGAGACCCAGTACTTC. Translation: CASSSGGEETQYF.

The V and J genes are TRBV6-5 and TRBJ1-1; D possibly corresponds to TRBD1 (5 bases). Germline V gene sequence: CDR1 MNHEY, CDR2 SVGAGI. The CDR3 runs to 13 residues. V was clipped by 7 bases and J by 4 bases, with 13 bases between them. The CDR3: CASTQWDSTEAFF. DNA for the CDR3: TGTGCCAGCACCCAGTGGGACTCCACTGAAGCTTTCTTT.